The clone carrying this TCR beta chain was counted between two and nine times. The beta constant-region primer was an equimolar mix of two oligonucleotides covering TRBC1 and TRBC2. Four rounds of PCR amplified the ligated cDNA using nested alpha and beta constant-region primers plus SP2. TCRdb called the UMI-ligation and nested PCR reads again in MiXCR, with one record for every CDR3 protein. The sample holds approximately 80,000 distinct CDR3 sequences, approximately 10% seen once. The data were obtained in a study of naive and memory T cell subsets. The V end was cut by 0 bases, the J end by 5 bases, with 17 bases between. The CDR3 runs 16 residues. Germline CDR1 and CDR2: MNHEY and SVGEGT.

Specimen: naive CD8+ T cells from blood. This receptor was taken from a human donor in good health. This sequence joins TRBV6-2 or TRBV6-3 and TRBJ2-7, with a possible D match to TRBD2 (6 bases). CDR3 protein: CASSYSTFLGEDEQYF. CDR3 bases: TGTGCCAGCAGTTACTCTACATTCCTGGGGGAGGACGAGCAGTACTTC.